Shown below are 17 T cell receptor beta chains from a single sample sequenced in a study of cytomegalovirus exposure and HLA in healthy donors. The PCR contained 60 Vbeta and 13 Jbeta primers. Profiled with immunoSEQ multiplex PCR; TCRdb holds only in-frame clones, not every one. The sample shows about 130,000 clones, about 72% of them seen only once. Sample: PBMCs. The receptors derive from a female donor in good health and CMV-seronegative.

The chain employs TRBV10-3 and TRBJ2-7; D possibly corresponds to TRBD1 (5 bases). Germline assignment: CDR1 ENHRY and CDR2 SYGVKD. The germline V and J ends were trimmed by 4 bases and 1 base, with 5 bases remaining between them. The CDR3 runs 12 residues. The CDR3 region has the DNA TGTGCCATCAGTGGACAGTCCTACGAGCAGTACTTC. Translated: CAISGQSYEQYF.

The rearrangement uses TRBV5-5 and TRBJ1-5; D may be TRBD1 (5 bases). This CDR3 has 14 residues. CDR1 is SGHKS and CDR2 is YYEKEE in the germline V gene (reference sequence). V was pared by 0 bases and J by 7 bases, with 11 bases between. In DNA form, the CDR3 reads TGTGCCAGCAGCTTGGTCGGGGGTAGGCAGCCCCAGCATTTT. This translates into CASSLVGGRQPQHF.

The chain has TRBV2 and TRBJ1-1; unclear D gene. This CDR3 is built from 13 residues. Trimming took 4 bases from V and 1 from J, leaving 7 bases between them. Germline CDR1 and CDR2: SNHLY and FYNNEI. CDR3 sequence reads: CASSGRQNTEAFF. As DNA, the CDR3 is TGTGCCAGCAGTGGAAGACAGAACACTGAAGCTTTCTTT.

V is TRBV27 and J is TRBJ1-6, with TRBD1 matching 9 bases. The CDR3 contains 14 residues. V lost 6 bases and J lost 8; bases outside the gene matches: 5. CDR1 is MNHEY, CDR2 SMNVEV, per germline (reference sequence). CDR3 residues: CASRLTGGHSPLHF. The DNA of the CDR3 is TGTGCCAGCAGATTGACAGGGGGACATTCACCCCTCCACTTT.

Only one count was recorded for this clone. The chain couples TRBV14 to TRBJ2-7, with D tentatively TRBD2 (5 bases). Germline V gene sequence: CDR1 SGHDN, CDR2 FVKESK. This CDR3 has 16 amino acids. The germline V and J ends were trimmed by 4 bases and 2 bases, with 18 bases remaining between them. CDR3: CASSRKRYGNAYEQYF. The CDR3 coding sequence is TGTGCCAGCAGCCGGAAGAGATACGGGAATGCCTACGAGCAGTACTTC.

The chain employs TRBV11-1 and TRBJ1-3; 8 positions match TRBD1. CDR1 is SGHAT and CDR2 is FQDESV in the germline V gene (reference sequence). V was clipped by 5 bases and J by 5 bases; unmatched bases: 11. The CDR3 totals 16 residues. The DNA for the CDR3 is TGTGCCAGCAGCCCGATCCTTACAGGGGGAAGAAACACCATATATTTT. Amino acids: CASSPILTGGRNTIYF.

The V gene is TRBV9, the J gene TRBJ2-1; 7 nucleotides agree with TRBD1. Germline lookup yields CDR1 SGDLS and CDR2 YYNGEE. The CDR3 has 16 residues. V lost 3 bases, J lost 4 bases, and 10 bases stayed unmatched. CDR3 DNA sequence: TGTGCCAGCAGCGAGGGAGCCGGGACAGCGTACAATGAGCAGTTCTTC. This sequence encodes CASSEGAGTAYNEQFF.

This chain connects TRBV4-3 to TRBJ2-3, with 8 bases that match TRBD2. The V gene end was trimmed by 4 bases and the J gene end by 2 bases; junction bases not matched to a gene: 8. The CDR3 is 16 residues long. Germline lookup yields CDR1 LGHNA and CDR2 YSLEER. DNA for the CDR3: TGCGCCAGCAGCCCCGGGGTAGCGGGATCCACAGATACGCAGTATTTT. It translates to CASSPGVAGSTDTQYF.

This chain links TRBV28 with TRBJ1-4, with D tentatively TRBD1 (5 bases). The V end lost 7 bases, the J end lost 8 bases, and 14 bases lay between the germline ends. The CDR3 sequence is 13 residues long. Germline V gene data show CDR1 as MDHEN and CDR2 as SYDVKM. Written as DNA, the CDR3 is TGTGCCAGCAATCCCCAGGGAAGGGAAAAACTGTTTTTT. Protein: CASNPQGREKLFF. The complete variable domain, with remaining parts taken from reference TRBV28 and TRBJ1-4, reads DVKVTQSSRYLVKRTGEKVFLECVQDMDHENMFWYRQDPGLGLRLIYFSYDVKMKEKGDIPEGYSVSREKKERFSLILESASTNQTSMYLCASNPQGREKLFFGSGTQLSVL.

This clone turned up a few times. This chain connects TRBV18 to TRBJ1-5, with D possibly TRBD1 on 6 matching bases. V lost 6 bases, J lost 6 bases, and 18 bases lay in between. The CDR3 consists of 15 residues. Germline-derived CDR1 and CDR2 are KGHSH and LQKENI. CDR3 coding DNA: TGTGCCAGCTCGGTCTCGGGGGGGGGCGGTCAGCCCCAGCATTTT. This codes for CASSVSGGGGQPQHF.

This sequence joins TRBV5-4 and TRBJ1-1; D is unclear. Germline assignment: CDR1 SGHNT and CDR2 YYREEE (reference sequence). The length of the CDR3 is 13 residues. The germline V and J ends were trimmed by 1 base and 4 bases, with 8 bases remaining between them. The chain's CDR3 is CASSLIATTEAFF. CDR3 coding DNA: TGTGCCAGCAGCTTGATAGCGACCACTGAAGCTTTCTTT.

The V gene is TRBV5-1, the J gene TRBJ2-6, with TRBD1 identical over 8 bases. V shed 4 bases and J 0 bases; nucleotides not matched to a gene: 6. The CDR3 is 17 amino acids. Germline CDR1 reads SGHRS; CDR2 reads YFSETQ. The CDR3 loop reads CASSHRDRFSGANVLTF. The CDR3 DNA sequence: TGCGCCAGCAGCCACCGGGACAGGTTCTCTGGGGCCAACGTCCTGACTTTC. Full variable domain (missing parts from reference TRBV5-1 and TRBJ2-6): KAGVTQTPRYLIKTRGQQVTLSCSPISGHRSVSWYQQTPGQGLQFLFEYFSETQRNKGNFPGRFSGRQFSNSRSEMNVSTLELGDSALYLCASSHRDRFSGANVLTFGAGSRLTVL.

The table lists this clone with a count of one. The chain couples TRBV4-3 to TRBJ2-7; the D gene is possibly TRBD2 (6 bases). In germline, CDR1 is LGHNA, CDR2 YSLEER. The CDR3 runs 17 residues. V lost 0 bases and J lost 0, with 15 bases in between. The CDR3 loop reads CASSQDWGDVSSYEQYF. DNA for the CDR3: TGCGCCAGCAGCCAAGATTGGGGGGACGTTAGCTCCTACGAGCAGTACTTC.

The rearrangement joins TRBV28 to TRBJ2-3; 7 bases agree with TRBD2. Losses at the gene ends were 5 bases for V and 4 bases for J; bases not matched to a gene: 6. Germline V CDR1 and CDR2: MDHEN, SYDVKM. This CDR3 is 14 amino acids long. The CDR3 loop reads CASSRSGNADTQYF. The CDR3 bases are TGTGCCAGCAGTAGGAGCGGGAACGCAGATACGCAGTATTTT. The full variable domain, in which reference TRBV28 and TRBJ2-3 provide the parts outside the CDR3, is DVKVTQSSRYLVKRTGEKVFLECVQDMDHENMFWYRQDPGLGLRLIYFSYDVKMKEKGDIPEGYSVSREKKERFSLILESASTNQTSMYLCASSRSGNADTQYFGPGTRLTVL.

The chain is built from TRBV27 and TRBJ2-4; D is ambiguous. Per the germline V gene, CDR1 is MNHEY and CDR2 is SMNVEV (reference sequence). The CDR3 is 16 amino acids. Trimming cost V 5 bases and J 4 bases, with 18 bases left between them. Written as DNA, the CDR3 is TGTGCCAGCAGTACCCCCTCAAATACGAGGAAAAACATTCAGTACTTC. Protein sequence: CASSTPSNTRKNIQYF.

The V call is TRBV28, the J call TRBJ2-1; possible D gene TRBD1, 5 bases. V shed 4 bases and J shed 1 base, with 11 bases lying between them. This CDR3 spans 15 amino acids. Germline V gene data show CDR1 as MDHEN and CDR2 as SYDVKM. CDR3 bases: TGTGCCAGCAGTTCCCAGGGTTGGTCCTACAATGAGCAGTTCTTC. Translating it yields CASSSQGWSYNEQFF.

The genes are TRBV30 and TRBJ1-1; the match to TRBD1 covers 7 bases. With 5 bases clipped from V and 1 base from J, the junction kept 4 bases outside the gene matches. The CDR3 has 13 residues. The V gene's germline CDR1 is GTSNPN and CDR2 SVGIG (reference sequence). CDR3 nucleotide sequence: TGTGCCTGGTCTGGACAGGCGAACACTGAAGCTTTCTTT. Its protein is CAWSGQANTEAFF.